This is a list of T cell receptor beta chains from one sample in a study of blood T cell repertoires in COVID-19. TCRdb keeps only in-frame clones here, not all; method: immunoSEQ multiplex PCR. The sample includes some 140,000 clones, about four fifths seen only once; the top ten take more than 7.5%. Sequencing was done on a sample of peripheral blood. These receptors all stem from a woman aged 60-75 years with active or convalescent COVID-19. CDR3s include the opening cysteine and the closing phenylalanine or tryptophan. A D gene is named only where the DNA matches it firmly. Size values are once, few and many counts, or a class for expanded clones, and some rows have none.

j_gene: TRBJ2-3; v_gene: TRBV7-3; d_gene: TRBD2; abundance: NA; CDR3aa: CASSSGLAESTDTQYF; CDR3nt: TGTGCCAGCAGCTCGGGACTAGCAGAAAGCACAGATACGCAGTATTTT
j_gene: TRBJ1-2; v_gene: TRBV9; d_gene: TRBD1; abundance: NA; CDR3aa: CASSSRTGGLFGYTF; CDR3nt: TGTGCCAGCAGCTCACGGACAGGGGGATTGTTCGGCTACACCTTC
j_gene: TRBJ1-2; v_gene: TRBV5-6; d_gene: TRBD1; abundance: NA; CDR3aa: CASSSPGQGNYGYTF; CDR3nt: TGTGCCAGCAGTTCTCCGGGACAGGGCAACTATGGCTACACCTTC
j_gene: TRBJ1-1; v_gene: TRBV2; d_gene: TRBD1; abundance: NA; CDR3aa: CASRDRAVDTEAFF; CDR3nt: TGTGCCAGCAGGGACAGGGCGGTGGACACTGAAGCTTTCTTT
j_gene: TRBJ1-2; v_gene: TRBV28; d_gene: TRBD1; abundance: few; CDR3aa: CASSNRGRSYGYTF; CDR3nt: TGTGCCAGCAGTAACAGGGGGCGAAGCTATGGCTACACCTTC
j_gene: TRBJ2-1; v_gene: TRBV7-8; d_gene: TRBD2; abundance: NA; CDR3aa: CASSVGLAGASPYNEQFF; CDR3nt: TGTGCCAGCAGCGTAGGACTAGCGGGGGCCTCACCCTACAATGAGCAGTTCTTC
j_gene: TRBJ2-7; v_gene: TRBV5-1; d_gene: NA; abundance: NA; CDR3aa: CASRSAGQMYEQYF; CDR3nt: TGCGCCAGCAGAAGTGCGGGACAGATGTACGAGCAGTACTTC
j_gene: TRBJ2-3; v_gene: TRBV7-2; d_gene: NA; abundance: NA; CDR3aa: CASSLVGRSVTDTQYF; CDR3nt: TGTGCCAGCAGCTTAGTGGGGCGGTCCGTCACAGATACGCAGTATTTT
j_gene: TRBJ2-7; v_gene: TRBV4-3; d_gene: TRBD1; abundance: once; CDR3aa: CASSQDRGPVIHEQYF; CDR3nt: TGCGCCAGCAGCCAAGATAGGGGGCCCGTGATACACGAGCAGTACTTC
j_gene: TRBJ1-1; v_gene: TRBV29-1; d_gene: TRBD1; abundance: NA; CDR3aa: CSVGGTGGTEAFF; CDR3nt: TGCAGCGTGGGGGGGACAGGCGGGACTGAAGCTTTCTTT
j_gene: TRBJ1-5; v_gene: TRBV19; d_gene: NA; abundance: few; CDR3aa: CASSTARGQPQHF; CDR3nt: TGTGCCAGTAGTACAGCTAGGGGTCAGCCCCAGCATTTT
j_gene: TRBJ1-4; v_gene: TRBV6-5; d_gene: NA; abundance: NA; CDR3aa: CASSYSRDYEKLFF; CDR3nt: TGTGCCAGCAGTTACTCCAGGGATTATGAAAAACTGTTTTTT
j_gene: TRBJ2-2; v_gene: TRBV3-1/TRBV3-2; d_gene: TRBD1; abundance: NA; CDR3aa: CASSQAGQGTGELFF; CDR3nt: TGTGCCAGCAGCCAGGCGGGACAGGGGACCGGGGAGCTGTTTTTT
j_gene: TRBJ2-3; v_gene: TRBV5-1; d_gene: NA; abundance: few; CDR3aa: CASSLGGMGTDTQYF; CDR3nt: TGCGCCAGCAGCTTGGGGGGCATGGGCACAGATACGCAGTATTTT
j_gene: TRBJ2-1; v_gene: TRBV5-1; d_gene: NA; abundance: NA; CDR3aa: CASSPGQIRHNEQFF; CDR3nt: TGCGCCAGCAGCCCCGGTCAAATTCGTCACAATGAGCAGTTCTTC
j_gene: TRBJ1-1; v_gene: TRBV28; d_gene: TRBD1; abundance: NA; CDR3aa: CASRQGQAGARAFF; CDR3nt: TGTGCCAGCAGACAGGGACAGGCCGGGGCGAGAGCTTTCTTT
j_gene: TRBJ2-1; v_gene: TRBV11-3; d_gene: TRBD2; abundance: NA; CDR3aa: CASSGGSYNEQFF; CDR3nt: TGTGCCAGCTCCGGGGGGTCCTACAATGAGCAGTTCTTC
j_gene: TRBJ2-3; v_gene: TRBV7-2; d_gene: NA; abundance: few; CDR3aa: CASSLGGGARDTQYF; CDR3nt: TGTGCCAGCAGCTTAGGGGGCGGGGCGAGGGATACGCAGTATTTT
j_gene: TRBJ1-4; v_gene: TRBV20-1; d_gene: TRBD1; abundance: NA; CDR3aa: CSASDRGSNEKLFF; CDR3nt: TGCAGTGCTAGTGACAGGGGCTCTAATGAAAAACTGTTTTTT
j_gene: TRBJ2-7; v_gene: TRBV4-2; d_gene: TRBD2; abundance: once; CDR3aa: CASSQGSPSGSYEQYF; CDR3nt: TGTGCCAGCAGCCAAGGATCGCCTAGCGGGAGTTACGAGCAGTACTTC
j_gene: TRBJ1-2; v_gene: TRBV18; d_gene: NA; abundance: NA; CDR3aa: CASSPRVSYGYTF; CDR3nt: TGTGCCAGCTCACCCCGGGTCTCCTATGGCTACACCTTC
j_gene: TRBJ2-3; v_gene: TRBV10-2; d_gene: NA; abundance: NA; CDR3aa: CASRTRGTSTDTQYF; CDR3nt: TGCGCCAGCCGAACTCGGGGGACTAGCACAGATACGCAGTATTTT